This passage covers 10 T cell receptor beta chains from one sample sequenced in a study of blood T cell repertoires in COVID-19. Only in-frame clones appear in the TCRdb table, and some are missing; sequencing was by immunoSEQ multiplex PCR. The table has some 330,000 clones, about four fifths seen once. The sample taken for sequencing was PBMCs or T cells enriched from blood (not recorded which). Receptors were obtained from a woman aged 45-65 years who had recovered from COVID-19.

Here the CDR3 reads CASSLPGGPSKWEETQYF. CDR3 coding DNA: TGTGCCAGCAGCTTGCCGGGAGGCCCCTCGAAATGGGAAGAGACCCAGTACTTC. The chain links TRBV7-3 to TRBJ2-5; 7 bases line up with TRBD2. The CDR3 runs 18 residues. Per germline, CDR1 SGHTA and CDR2 FQGTGA. After removal of 3 bases from V and 3 bases from J, the junction contained 16 bases not matched to a gene.

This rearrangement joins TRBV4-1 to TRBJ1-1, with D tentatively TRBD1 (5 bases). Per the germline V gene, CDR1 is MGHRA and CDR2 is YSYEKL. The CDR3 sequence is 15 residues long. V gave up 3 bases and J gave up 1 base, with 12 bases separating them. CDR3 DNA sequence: TGCGCCAGCAGCCATGCCCCGGGGGAGAACACTGAAGCTTTCTTT. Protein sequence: CASSHAPGENTEAFF.

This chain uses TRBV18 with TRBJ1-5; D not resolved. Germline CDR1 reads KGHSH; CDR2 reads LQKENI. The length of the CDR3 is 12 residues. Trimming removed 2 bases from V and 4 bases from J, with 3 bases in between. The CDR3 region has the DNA TGTGCCAGCTCACCAGAGAATCAGCCCCAGCATTTT. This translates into CASSPENQPQHF.

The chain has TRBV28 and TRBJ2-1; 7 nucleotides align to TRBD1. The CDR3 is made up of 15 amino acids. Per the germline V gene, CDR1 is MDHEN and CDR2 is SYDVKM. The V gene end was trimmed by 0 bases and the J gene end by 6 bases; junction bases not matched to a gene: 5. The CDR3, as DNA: TGTGCCAGCAGTTTATGGGGACAGTCGGCCAATGAGCAGTTCTTC. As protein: CASSLWGQSANEQFF.

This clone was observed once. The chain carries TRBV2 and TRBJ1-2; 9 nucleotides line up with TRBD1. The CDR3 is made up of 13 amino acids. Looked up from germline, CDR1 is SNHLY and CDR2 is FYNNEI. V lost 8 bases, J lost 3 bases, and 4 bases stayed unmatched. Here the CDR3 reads CASDRGSDYGYTF. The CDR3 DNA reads TGTGCCAGCGACAGGGGGTCGGACTATGGCTACACCTTC.

The chain's CDR3 is CASSQASLAGGRGTGELFF. CDR3 nucleotides: TGTGCCAGCAGCCAAGCGTCTCTAGCGGGAGGCCGGGGCACCGGGGAGCTGTTTTTT. V is TRBV4-2 and J is TRBJ2-2; 11 nucleotides line up with TRBD2. With 1 base clipped from V and 4 bases from J, the junction kept 11 bases outside the gene matches. This CDR3 region has 19 residues. Germline-derived CDR1 and CDR2 are LGHNA and YNFKEQ.

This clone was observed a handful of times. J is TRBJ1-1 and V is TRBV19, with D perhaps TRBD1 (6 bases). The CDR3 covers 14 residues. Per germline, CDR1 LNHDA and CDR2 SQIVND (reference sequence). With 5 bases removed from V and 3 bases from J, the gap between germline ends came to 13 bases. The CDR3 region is CASSHQTGYTEAFF. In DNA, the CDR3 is TGTGCCAGTAGTCACCAGACAGGTTACACTGAAGCTTTCTTT.

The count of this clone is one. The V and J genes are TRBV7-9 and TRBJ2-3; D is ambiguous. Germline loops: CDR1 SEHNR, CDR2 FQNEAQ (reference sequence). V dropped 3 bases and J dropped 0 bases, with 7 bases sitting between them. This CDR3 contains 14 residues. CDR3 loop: CASSFSSSTDTQYF. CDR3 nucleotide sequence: TGTGCCAGCAGCTTCTCGTCTAGCACAGATACGCAGTATTTT.

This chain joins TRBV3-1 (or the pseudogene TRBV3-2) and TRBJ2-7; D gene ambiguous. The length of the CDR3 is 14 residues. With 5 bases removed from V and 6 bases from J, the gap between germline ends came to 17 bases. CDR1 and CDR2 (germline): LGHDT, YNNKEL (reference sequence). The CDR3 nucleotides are TGTGCCAGCAGCTTCGAGGCCCCAACTGCCGAGCAGTACTTC. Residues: CASSFEAPTAEQYF.

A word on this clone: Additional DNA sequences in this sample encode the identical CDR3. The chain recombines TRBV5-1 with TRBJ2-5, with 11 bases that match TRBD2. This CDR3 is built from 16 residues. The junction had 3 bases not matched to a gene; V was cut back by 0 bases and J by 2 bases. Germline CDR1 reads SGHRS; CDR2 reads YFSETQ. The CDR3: CASSLALAGGQETQYF. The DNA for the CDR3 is TGCGCCAGCAGCTTGGCCTTAGCGGGAGGGCAAGAGACCCAGTACTTC. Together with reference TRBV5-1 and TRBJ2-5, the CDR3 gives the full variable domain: KAGVTQTPRYLIKTRGQQVTLSCSPISGHRSVSWYQQTPGQGLQFLFEYFSETQRNKGNFPGRFSGRQFSNSRSEMNVSTLELGDSALYLCASSLALAGGQETQYFGPGTRLLVL.